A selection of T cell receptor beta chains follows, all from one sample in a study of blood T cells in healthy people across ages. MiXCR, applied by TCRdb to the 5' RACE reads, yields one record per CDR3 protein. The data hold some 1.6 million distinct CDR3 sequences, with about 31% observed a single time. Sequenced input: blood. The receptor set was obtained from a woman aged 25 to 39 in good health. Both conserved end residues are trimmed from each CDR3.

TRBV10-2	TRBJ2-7	ASSDASGTVPPYEQY
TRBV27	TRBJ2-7	ASRRTSGNLYEQY
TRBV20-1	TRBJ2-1	SGKDYRDYNEQF
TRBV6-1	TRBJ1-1	ASRIPGSWNTEAF
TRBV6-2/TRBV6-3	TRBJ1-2	ASSYREVAYGYT
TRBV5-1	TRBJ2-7	ASSLGQLLSYEQY
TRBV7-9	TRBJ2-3	ASSRTRGADTQY
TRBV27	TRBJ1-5	ASSLDRGSGNQPQH
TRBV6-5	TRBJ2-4	ASTLRHWGNIQY
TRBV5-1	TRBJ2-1	ARWAGGLNNEQF
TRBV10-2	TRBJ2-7	ASSEGLDYEQY
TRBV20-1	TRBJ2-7	SARGSDLTGGSYEQY
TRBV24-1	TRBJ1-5	ATSAPSNQPQH
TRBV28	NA	ASSLFGQVEGDEQY
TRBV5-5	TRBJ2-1	ASSPAWRSYNEQF
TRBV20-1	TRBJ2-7	SARMAGRGFHEQY
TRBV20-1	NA	SARNKRGVPYEQY
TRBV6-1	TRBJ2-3	ASSDPVAEFTDTQY
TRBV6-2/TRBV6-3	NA	ASSYGYGRPGGETQY
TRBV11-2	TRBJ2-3	ASSLAWGRADTQY
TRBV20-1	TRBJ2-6	SARGLSGANVLT
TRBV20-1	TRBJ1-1	SARAILRELTLNTEAF
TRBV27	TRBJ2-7	ASSPSQGTSYEQY
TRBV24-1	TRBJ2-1	ATSGSETRSNEQF
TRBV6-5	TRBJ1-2	ASSYTGGSREYGYT
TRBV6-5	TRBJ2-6	ASSYAGANVLT
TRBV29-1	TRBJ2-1	SVQAGGENNEQF
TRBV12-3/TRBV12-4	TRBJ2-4	ASSPSGRDGDIQY
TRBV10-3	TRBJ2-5	AISGGLAGGLETQY
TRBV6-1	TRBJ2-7	ASRELRETWAEQY
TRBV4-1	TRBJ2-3	ASSQPQDTQY